The clone carrying this TCR beta chain appeared once. These data are taken from a study of blood T cell repertoires in COVID-19. Assay: immunoSEQ multiplex PCR; the TCRdb copy retains only in-frame clones and omits some. The sample records roughly 200,000 clones, roughly 83% being singletons. The sequenced sample consisted of peripheral blood. This TCR derives from a man aged 35-49 years with acute or convalescent COVID-19.

The CDR3 sequence is CASSLVGGRTEAFF. In DNA, the CDR3 is TGTGCCAGCAGCTTAGTTGGGGGCCGGACTGAAGCTTTCTTT. This chain connects TRBV7-2 to TRBJ1-1, with a possible D match to TRBD1 (6 bases). The germline CDR1 and CDR2 sequences are SGHTA and FQGNSA. This CDR3 region has 14 residues. With 1 base removed from V and 5 bases from J, the gap between germline ends came to 11 bases.